This is a list of T cell receptor beta chains from one sample in a study of shared clonotypes between healthy human individuals. Here immunoSEQ multiplex PCR was the method, and the copy in TCRdb shows in-frame clones only, minus some. The sample lists a few hundred thousand clones, about 96% occurring once. Material for sequencing was naive CD4+ T cells sorted from blood. These receptors were collected from a woman younger than 45 in good health. Both conserved end residues are part of each CDR3. D genes are given only for firm matches. Rows give clone size only sometimes, using once, few, many, or a class for an expanded clone.

TRBV4-1	TRBJ1-2	-	-	TGCGCCAGCAGCCAAGGGATCTTAGGCTACACCTTC	CASSQGILGYTF
TRBV28	TRBJ2-7	-	TRBD2	TGTGCCAGCAGTTTATACGGGGGGGTCTACGAGCAGTACTTC	CASSLYGGVYEQYF
TRBV6-6	TRBJ2-5	-	TRBD2	TGTGCCAGCAGTTACCCACTCCTAGCGGGGGAAGAGACCCAGTACTTC	CASSYPLLAGEETQYF
TRBV6-5	TRBJ1-2	once	-	TGTGCCAGCAGTGGACCGGCCGGCTACACCTTC	CASSGPAGYTF
TRBV5-1	TRBJ1-2	-	-	TGCGCCAGCAGCTTGCAACAGGACTATGGCTACACCTTC	CASSLQQDYGYTF
TRBV28	TRBJ2-7	once	TRBD1	TGTGCCAGCAGTCCCCCCCCAATCCCAAGGGGGCACGAGCAGTACTTC	CASSPPPIPRGHEQYF
TRBV5-6	TRBJ2-7	-	TRBD2	TGTGCCAGCAGTTCCGGGACTAGCGGGAGAATCCCCTACGAGCAGTACTTC	CASSSGTSGRIPYEQYF
TRBV7-9	TRBJ1-1	-	-	TGTGCCAGCAGCTTATCCTCTGAGACTGAAGCTTTCTTT	CASSLSSETEAFF
TRBV15	TRBJ2-6	-	TRBD1	TGTGCCACCAGCGGAGCAGCCCAGACAGGGGTATTCTCTGGGGCCAACGTCCTGACTTTC	CATSGAAQTGVFSGANVLTF
TRBV9	TRBJ2-3	once	-	TGTGCCAGCAGCGTAGATGCCGACACGCAGTATTTT	CASSVDADTQYF
TRBV28	TRBJ2-5	once	TRBD2	TGTGCCAGCAGTTTTCGGACTAGCGGGAGGGAGACCCAGTACTTC	CASSFRTSGRETQYF
TRBV6-5	TRBJ1-6	-	-	TGTGCCAGCAGTTATGAACAACGAAGTGATAATTCACCCCTCCACTTT	CASSYEQRSDNSPLHF
TRBV5-6	TRBJ2-3	-	TRBD2	TGTGCCAGCAGTCCGAGCGGGACTAGCGGGTTGTATACGCAGTATTTT	CASSPSGTSGLYTQYF
TRBV28	TRBJ2-1	-	TRBD2	TGTGCCAGCAGTTTAGGGGGGAGGGCCCTCAATGAGCAGTTCTTC	CASSLGGRALNEQFF
TRBV18	TRBJ2-5	once	-	TGTGCCAGCTCACCGGCAGCCCAAGAGACCCAGTACTTC	CASSPAAQETQYF
TRBV7-7	TRBJ2-7	-	TRBD2	TGTGCCAGCAGCCGTAGACTAGCGCTTGAGCAGTACTTC	CASSRRLALEQYF
TRBV4-1	TRBJ2-1	-	TRBD2	TGCGCCAGCAGCCAACCGCGTCTAGCGGGAGGGAATGAGCAGTTCTTC	CASSQPRLAGGNEQFF
TRBV6-5	TRBJ2-2	-	-	TGTGCCAGCAGTTACGCTAGCGCAAACACCGGGGAGCTGTTTTTT	CASSYASANTGELFF
TRBV13	TRBJ2-7	-	TRBD2	TGTGCCAGCAGCTTAGGCGCGGGGTCTAGCGGGAGCTACGAGCAGTACTTC	CASSLGAGSSGSYEQYF
TRBV9	TRBJ2-3	-	-	TGTGCCAGCAGCGTAGATCCCCTCAGTACGGATACGCAGTATTTT	CASSVDPLSTDTQYF
TRBV18	TRBJ2-3	-	-	TGTGCCAGCTCACCAGAAACGGGGGCGCTCTATAGCACAGATACGCAGTATTTT	CASSPETGALYSTDTQYF
TRBV5-1	TRBJ1-2	-	-	TGCGCCAGCAGCTTGGGGCAGGGTGACGCTCGCTATGGCTACACCTTC	CASSLGQGDARYGYTF
TRBV27	TRBJ2-7	-	TRBD2	TGTGCCAGCAGTTCGTCCGGGACTAGAGGCGAGCAGTACTTC	CASSSSGTRGEQYF
TRBV7-8	TRBJ1-4	-	TRBD1	TGTGCCAGCAGCCCCGGGACAGGGGGTCGGGCTGAAAAACTGTTTTTT	CASSPGTGGRAEKLFF
TRBV18	TRBJ1-2	-	TRBD1	TGTGCCAGCTCACCACTATCCCTCAGGACAGGGACTAACTATGGCTACACCTTC	CASSPLSLRTGTNYGYTF
TRBV19	TRBJ2-7	-	-	TGTGCCAGTAGGTCTGAATACTCCTACGAGCAGTACTTC	CASRSEYSYEQYF
TRBV18	TRBJ2-1	-	-	TGTGCCAGCTCGCCCGGATCCCAGCATGAGCAGTTCTTC	CASSPGSQHEQFF
TRBV18	TRBJ1-1	-	-	TGTGCCAGCTCCCCCTTGTCGTACGACACTGAAGCTTTCTTT	CASSPLSYDTEAFF
TRBV28	TRBJ2-1	-	TRBD1	TGTGCCAGCCCACCACCCGGGACAGGGACTATCAATGAGCAGTTCTTC	CASPPPGTGTINEQFF
TRBV28	TRBJ2-1	-	-	TGTGCCAGCAGTTTTAGACTAGTCTCCTACAATGAGCAGTTCTTC	CASSFRLVSYNEQFF
TRBV7-9	TRBJ1-4	-	TRBD1	TGTGCCAGCAGCTGGACAGGGGTGGGCGAAAAACTGTTTTTT	CASSWTGVGEKLFF
TRBV19	TRBJ1-5	-	TRBD1	TGTGCCAGCACCGGGACAGGGGTACAGCCCCAGCATTTT	CASTGTGVQPQHF
TRBV28	TRBJ2-3	-	TRBD1	TGTGCCAGCAGTTTAGATCTTCCGGGACAGGGGGTACCAGATACGCAGTATTTT	CASSLDLPGQGVPDTQYF
TRBV5-1	TRBJ1-2	-	-	TGCGCCAGCAGCTTGGCCGTAGGGATCGGCGGAGGCTACACCTTC	CASSLAVGIGGGYTF
TRBV14	TRBJ1-1	once	-	TGTGCCAGCAGCCAAGGGCGGGGGAACACTGAAGCTTTCTTT	CASSQGRGNTEAFF
TRBV5-1	TRBJ1-3	-	-	TGCGCCAGCAGCTCAGCGGGTTCTGGAAACACCATATATTTT	CASSSAGSGNTIYF
TRBV15	TRBJ1-5	-	-	TGTGCCACCAGCATGGACAGAGGGAAGAATCAGCCCCAGCATTTT	CATSMDRGKNQPQHF
TRBV2	TRBJ2-7	-	-	TGTGCCAGCAGTGAAACCTCCTACGAGCAGTACTTC	CASSETSYEQYF
TRBV5-4	TRBJ2-3	-	-	TGTGCCAGCAGCCAATTTGTGGGGACAAACACAGATACGCAGTATTTT	CASSQFVGTNTDTQYF
TRBV5-1	TRBJ1-1	-	TRBD1	TGCGCCAGCAGCTTGGCCAGGACAGGTTCGATGGGGGTCTTT	CASSLARTGSMGVF
TRBV6-5	TRBJ1-5	-	-	TGTGCCAGCAGTGAGGGCAGGGGCGATCAGCCCCAGCATTTT	CASSEGRGDQPQHF
TRBV10-3	TRBJ2-1	-	TRBD2	TGTGCCATCAGTGAGTCATCCCTAGCGGGAGTACGCAATGAGCAGTTCTTC	CAISESSLAGVRNEQFF
TRBV5-4	TRBJ2-7	-	-	TGTGCCAGCAGCTTCGTGGGAGATAACGAGCAGTACTTC	CASSFVGDNEQYF
TRBV28	TRBJ2-7	-	TRBD2	TGTGCCAGCAGTCCCCCCGGGGGGGGTTGGAAGCAGTACTTC	CASSPPGGGWKQYF
TRBV19	TRBJ2-5	once	TRBD2	TGTGCCAGTAGAAAATCTAGCGGGAGTTTTGAGACCCAGTACTTC	CASRKSSGSFETQYF
TRBV28	TRBJ1-2	-	TRBD1	TGTGCCAGCAGTCCGGACAGGGGAGCCTATGGCTACACCTTC	CASSPDRGAYGYTF
TRBV18	TRBJ2-7	-	TRBD1	TGTGCCAGCTCACCAATACAGGGGGTCGAGCAGTACTTC	CASSPIQGVEQYF